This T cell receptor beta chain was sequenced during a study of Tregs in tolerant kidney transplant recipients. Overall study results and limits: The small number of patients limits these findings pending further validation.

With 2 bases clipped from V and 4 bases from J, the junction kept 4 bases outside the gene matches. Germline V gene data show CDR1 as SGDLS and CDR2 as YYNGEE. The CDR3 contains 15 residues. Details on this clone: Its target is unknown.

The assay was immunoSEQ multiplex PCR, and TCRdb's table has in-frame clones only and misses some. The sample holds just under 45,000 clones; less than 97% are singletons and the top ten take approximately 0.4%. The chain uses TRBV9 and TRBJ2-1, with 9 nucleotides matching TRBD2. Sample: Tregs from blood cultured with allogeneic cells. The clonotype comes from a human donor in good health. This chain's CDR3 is CASSVSSGAYNEQFF. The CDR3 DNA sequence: TGTGCCAGCAGCGTCTCTAGCGGGGCGTACAATGAGCAGTTCTTC.